The 29 T cell receptor beta chains reported below all come from one sample, sequenced in a study of human CD8 memory T cell subsets. Libraries for TCR beta were constructed using UMI-labeled 5' RACE. TCRdb re-called the 5' RACE reads; one entry per CDR3 protein, DNA not given. The sample's table shows several thousand distinct CDR3 sequences. Material for sequencing was CD8+ T cells from PBMCs. Every receptor here comes from a human donor in good health.

The chain has TRBV11-3 and TRBJ2-1; TCRdb names TRBD2, which stays unverified in the absence of DNA. The CDR3 runs to 13 residues. CDR1 SGHNT and CDR2 YENEEA come from the germline V gene. The CDR3 sequence is CASSFSGYNEQFF.

Judged by frequency, this clonotype is medium-sized. J is TRBJ1-1 and V is TRBV7-9. This CDR3 is built from 14 residues. The germline gives CDR1 SEHNR, CDR2 FQNEAQ (reference sequence). The CDR3 sequence: CASSLNTLDTEAFF.

The chain recombines TRBV12-3 or TRBV12-4 with TRBJ2-1; TCRdb's assignment of TRBD2 cannot be checked, as there is no DNA. The CDR3 is 15 residues long. CDR3 protein: CASRLGLAGGYEQFF.

Its frequency marks this clonotype as medium-sized. The chain combines TRBV29-1 with TRBJ2-7; TCRdb outputs TRBD1, but without DNA this stays unchecked. Germline CDR1 is SQVTM and CDR2 is ANQGSEA. The CDR3 is made up of 12 amino acids. CDR3 protein: CSARQGWDEQYF.

The chain recombines TRBV6-1 with TRBJ2-7; the TRBD1 assignment by TCRdb is unverifiable without DNA. CDR3 size: 14 residues. Germline-derived CDR1 and CDR2 are MNHNS and SASEGT. The CDR3 spells CASSVGQRIYEQYF.

V is TRBV28 and J is TRBJ2-1. Germline CDR1 and CDR2: MDHEN and SYDVKM. CDR3 size: 12 residues. The CDR3 protein is CASSFGVNEQFF.

Considering frequency, this clonotype is medium-sized. CDR3: CASSYSPGQVNSYEQYF. The chain links TRBV6-2 or TRBV6-3 to TRBJ2-7; TCRdb's D call, TRBD1, is unchecked because there is no DNA. This CDR3 contains 17 residues. Germline V gives CDR1 MNHEY, CDR2 SVGEGT.

The J gene is TRBJ1-3, the V gene TRBV7-6; the D gene TCRdb calls, TRBD1, cannot be checked with no DNA. The CDR3 spans 14 residues. Germline V gene data show CDR1 as SGHVS and CDR2 as FNYEAQ. The chain's CDR3 is CASSPAGFGNTIYF.

This rearrangement joins TRBV2 to TRBJ2-7; the D call of TRBD2 rests on TCRdb alone, since no DNA is present to check it. Per the germline V gene, CDR1 is SNHLY and CDR2 is FYNNEI. The CDR3 runs 15 residues. The CDR3 region is CASSGRLAGESEQYF.

V and J are TRBV12-3 or TRBV12-4 and TRBJ2-1; the TCRdb D gene call, TRBD2, has no DNA to confirm it. The CDR3 contains 15 residues. CDR3 protein: CASKGPASGTHEQFF.

The chain uses TRBV5-1 and TRBJ1-2. The CDR3 consists of 14 residues. Germline lookup yields CDR1 SGHRS and CDR2 YFSETQ. This CDR3 is CASSLATGNYGYTF. Complete variable domain (other parts from reference TRBV5-1 and TRBJ1-2): KAGVTQTPRYLIKTRGQQVTLSCSPISGHRSVSWYQQTPGQGLQFLFEYFSETQRNKGNFPGRFSGRQFSNSRSEMNVSTLELGDSALYLCASSLATGNYGYTFGSGTRLTVV.

This clonotype is deemed medium-sized by its frequency. The J gene is TRBJ2-1, the V gene TRBV7-3; TCRdb picks TRBD2, but there is no DNA to check that call. Looked up from germline, CDR1 is SGHTA and CDR2 is FQGTGA. The CDR3 extends over 15 amino acids. This chain's CDR3 is CASSLGLASYNEQFF.

The chain uses TRBV20-1 and TRBJ2-1; TCRdb lists TRBD2, though no DNA is available to test this call. CDR3 length equals 15 residues. Germline V gene sequence: CDR1 DFQATT, CDR2 SNEGSKA (reference sequence). Here the CDR3 reads CSATTGTSGVYEQFF.

This clonotype is classed as large by frequency. The V and J genes are TRBV20-1 and TRBJ1-5. The germline CDR1 and CDR2 sequences are DFQATT and SNEGSKA (reference sequence). The CDR3 is 16 amino acids. CDR3 region: CSARDQGLGGNQPQHF.

This chain links TRBV27 with TRBJ2-1; the TCRdb call, TRBD1, lacks DNA for checking. From germline, CDR1 is MNHEY and CDR2 SMNVEV (reference sequence). The CDR3 has 18 residues. The CDR3 region is CASSLYPPPGTGDNEQFF.

The J gene is TRBJ2-2, the V gene TRBV29-1; TCRdb reports TRBD1, a call that lacks DNA to check it against. CDR1 SQVTM and CDR2 ANQGSEA come from the germline V gene. This CDR3 comprises 14 residues. The chain's CDR3 is CSVVGLANTGELFF.

The rearrangement links TRBV7-9 to TRBJ2-7; there is no DNA to check the TCRdb D call of TRBD1. Germline values: CDR1 SEHNR, CDR2 FQNEAQ (reference sequence). The CDR3 has 15 amino acids. CDR3 loop: CASSERDRSSYEQYF.

The V call is TRBV10-3, the J call TRBJ2-1; TCRdb's D call, TRBD2, is unchecked because there is no DNA. Per germline, CDR1 ENHRY and CDR2 SYGVKD. The CDR3 runs to 13 residues. The CDR3 sequence: CAISKGVVDEQFF.

Its frequency marks this clonotype as medium-sized. V gene TRBV6-5 combines with J gene TRBJ2-1. Germline CDR1 MNHEY, CDR2 SVGAGI. CDR3 size: 15 residues. CDR3 loop: CASSTELSSYNEQFF.

The chain employs TRBV7-8 and TRBJ1-5; TCRdb indicates TRBD1, and absent DNA this call remains unverified. Germline loops: CDR1 SGHVS, CDR2 FQNEAQ. This CDR3 is built from 16 residues. CDR3 sequence reads: CASSSYPGGANQPQHF.

The J gene is TRBJ2-5, the V gene TRBV7-9; TCRdb's D call, TRBD1, is unchecked because there is no DNA. The CDR3 length is 16 residues. CDR1 is SEHNR and CDR2 is FQNEAQ in the germline V gene (reference sequence). CDR3 sequence reads: CASSPTQDTFWETQYF.

The chain combines TRBV4-1 with TRBJ2-1. Germline V lookup: CDR1 MGHRA, CDR2 YSYEKL. This CDR3 comprises 16 residues. CDR3 in amino acids: CASSQDGVNSINEQFF.

The chain recombines TRBV7-6 with TRBJ2-1. The germline V gene has CDR1 SGHVS and CDR2 FNYEAQ. There are 13 residues in the CDR3. CDR3 residues: CASSLEPTHEQFF.

The CDR3 sequence is CASSLPSNTEAFF. The V gene is TRBV11-2, the J gene TRBJ1-1. This CDR3 comprises 13 residues. Germline assignment: CDR1 SGHAT and CDR2 FQNNGV.

This chain connects TRBV27 to TRBJ2-7. This CDR3 is built from 15 residues. Looked up from germline, CDR1 is MNHEY and CDR2 is SMNVEV (reference sequence). CDR3 in amino acids: CASSLGSTGLYEQYF.

The chain joins TRBV11-2 to TRBJ2-3; TCRdb designates TRBD1, a call that cannot be tested without DNA. The CDR3 has 14 amino acids. Per germline, CDR1 SGHAT and CDR2 FQNNGV. The chain's CDR3 is CASSGGAGPDTQYF.

This sequence joins TRBV6-5 and TRBJ2-3. Germline lookup yields CDR1 MNHEY and CDR2 SVGAGI. CDR3 size: 16 residues. This CDR3 reads CASSYSGPLYTDTQYF.

The rearrangement joins TRBV7-9 to TRBJ2-7; checking the TCRdb D call of TRBD1 is not possible without DNA. CDR1 and CDR2 (germline): SEHNR, FQNEAQ (reference sequence). The CDR3 sequence is 12 residues long. The CDR3 here is CASTDRTYEQYF.

The V and J genes are TRBV27 and TRBJ2-5. The CDR3 totals 11 residues. Germline lookup yields CDR1 MNHEY and CDR2 SMNVEV (reference sequence). This CDR3 is CASSYQETQYF.